A selection of T cell receptor beta chains follows, all from one sample in a study of chemoradiotherapy in HPV16-positive cancers. Assay: immunoSEQ multiplex PCR; the TCRdb copy retains only in-frame clones and omits some. The sample gives more than 10,000 clones, around 89% of which show up once; about 2.5% is in the top ten. Specimen: blood, collected from a patient who underwent chemoradiotherapy. The receptors come from a human donor with HPV-associated anogenital cancer. Both conserved end residues are part of each CDR3. A D gene is named only where the DNA matches it firmly. A clone size is listed for some rows: how often the clone was seen (once, few, many), or a class if it is expanded.

TRBV4-3	NA	NA	TRBJ2-3	CASSTTLDTDTQYF	TGCGCCAGCAGCACCACTTTGGACACAGATACGCAGTATTTT
TRBV9	NA	NA	TRBJ1-5	CASSVEGGLPLYSNQPQHF	TGTGCCAGCAGCGTAGAGGGGGGGCTCCCCCTTTATAGCAATCAGCCCCAGCATTTT
TRBV5-1	NA	NA	TRBJ2-5	CASRGEETQYF	TGCGCCAGCAGAGGTGAGGAGACCCAGTACTTC
TRBV28	TRBD1	NA	TRBJ1-1	CASRIGQGGPEAFF	TGTGCCAGCAGAATTGGACAGGGGGGGCCTGAAGCTTTCTTT
TRBV27	TRBD1	NA	TRBJ1-6	CASRQGAGYNSPLHF	TGTGCCAGCAGACAGGGGGCAGGGTATAATTCACCCCTCCACTTT
TRBV9	NA	NA	TRBJ2-1	CASSVFRAPSGEQFF	TGTGCCAGCAGCGTGTTTCGCGCCCCTTCTGGGGAGCAGTTCTTC
TRBV5-1	NA	NA	TRBJ1-1	CASSLVGGSTEAFF	TGCGCCAGCAGCTTGGTGGGGGGGAGCACTGAAGCTTTCTTT
TRBV10-3	TRBD1	few	TRBJ1-1	CAISSGTGGAVATEAFF	TGTGCCATCAGTTCCGGGACAGGGGGCGCCGTGGCCACTGAAGCTTTCTTT
TRBV6-4	TRBD1	NA	TRBJ2-1	CASSPADREFNEQFF	TGTGCCAGCAGTCCAGCGGACAGGGAGTTTAATGAGCAGTTCTTC
TRBV5-6	TRBD1	NA	TRBJ2-7	CASSIWDRSYEQYF	TGTGCCAGCAGCATTTGGGACAGGAGTTACGAGCAGTACTTC
TRBV19	NA	NA	TRBJ1-5	CASRSSGGGLNQPQHF	TGTGCCAGTAGATCTTCCGGAGGCGGACTAAATCAGCCCCAGCATTTT
TRBV5-1	NA	once	TRBJ2-1	CASSLDRYNEQFF	TGCGCCAGCAGCTTAGACAGGTACAATGAGCAGTTCTTC
TRBV13	NA	NA	TRBJ2-5	CASSQTSQETQYF	TGTGCCAGCAGCCAAACTAGTCAAGAGACCCAGTACTTC
TRBV7-2	TRBD2	NA	TRBJ2-3	CASSSGLANTQYF	TGTGCCAGCAGCTCCGGACTAGCGAATACGCAGTATTTT
TRBV19	NA	NA	TRBJ1-5	CASMDYQPNQPQHF	TGTGCCAGTATGGACTATCAGCCCAATCAGCCCCAGCATTTT